The clone carrying this TCR beta chain was counted between two and nine times. The data were obtained in a study of blood T cell repertoires in COVID-19. The CDR3 has 15 amino acids. Germline-derived CDR1 and CDR2 are SEHNR and FQNEAQ (reference sequence). The J segment lost 4 bases and the V segment lost 5 bases, leaving 6 bases of the junction unmatched. TCRdb's copy holds only in-frame clones and misses some; the assay was immunoSEQ multiplex PCR. The sample consists of 150,000 to 200,000 clones, under 95% of them appearing once. This chain links TRBV7-9 with TRBJ2-7; 12 bases line up with TRBD2. The sample taken for sequencing was peripheral blood. The source of this sequence is a man in his 60s with active or convalescent COVID-19. The CDR3 DNA follows: TGTGCCAGCAGCCAAGGACTAGCGGGGACGTACGAGCAGTACTTC. It translates to CASSQGLAGTYEQYF.